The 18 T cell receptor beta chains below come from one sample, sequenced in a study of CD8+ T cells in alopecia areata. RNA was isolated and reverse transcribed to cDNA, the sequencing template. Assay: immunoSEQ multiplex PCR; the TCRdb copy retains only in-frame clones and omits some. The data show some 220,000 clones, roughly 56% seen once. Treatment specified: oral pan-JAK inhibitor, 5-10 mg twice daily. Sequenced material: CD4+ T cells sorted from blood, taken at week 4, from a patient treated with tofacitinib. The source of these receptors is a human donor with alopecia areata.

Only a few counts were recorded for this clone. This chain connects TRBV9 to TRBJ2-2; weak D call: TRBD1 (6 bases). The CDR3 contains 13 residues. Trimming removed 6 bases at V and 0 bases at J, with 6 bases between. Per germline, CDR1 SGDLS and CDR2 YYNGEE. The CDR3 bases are TGTGCCAGCAACAGGGCGAACACCGGGGAGCTGTTTTTT. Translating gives CASNRANTGELFF.

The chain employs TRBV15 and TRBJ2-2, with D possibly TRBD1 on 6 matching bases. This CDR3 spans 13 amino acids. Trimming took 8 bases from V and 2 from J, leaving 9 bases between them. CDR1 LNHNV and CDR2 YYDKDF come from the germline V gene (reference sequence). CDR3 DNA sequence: TGTGCCACCGGACAGAGCAACACCGGGGAGCTGTTTTTT. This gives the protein CATGQSNTGELFF.

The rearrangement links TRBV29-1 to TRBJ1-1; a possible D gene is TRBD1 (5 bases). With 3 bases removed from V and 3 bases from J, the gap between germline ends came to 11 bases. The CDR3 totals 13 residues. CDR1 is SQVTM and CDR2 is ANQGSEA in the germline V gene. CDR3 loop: CSVEAGPYTEAFF. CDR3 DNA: TGCAGCGTTGAGGCGGGACCGTACACTGAAGCTTTCTTT.

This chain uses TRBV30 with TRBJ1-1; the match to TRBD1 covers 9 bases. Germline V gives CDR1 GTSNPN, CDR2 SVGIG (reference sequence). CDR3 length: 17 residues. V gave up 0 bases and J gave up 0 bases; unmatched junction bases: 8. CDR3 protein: CAWSVRFGTGLNTEAFF. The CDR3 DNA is TGTGCCTGGAGTGTAAGGTTTGGGACAGGGTTGAACACTGAAGCTTTCTTT.

CDR3 DNA: TGTGCCAGCAGCCCTACAGGGGGTGGCTACACCTTC. It is translated as CASSPTGGGYTF. The gene calls are TRBV27 and TRBJ1-2; 8 bases are shared with TRBD1. Trimming cost V 6 bases and J 7 bases; bases outside gene matches: 4. CDR1 and CDR2 from the germline V gene are MNHEY and SMNVEV (reference sequence). This CDR3 contains 12 residues.

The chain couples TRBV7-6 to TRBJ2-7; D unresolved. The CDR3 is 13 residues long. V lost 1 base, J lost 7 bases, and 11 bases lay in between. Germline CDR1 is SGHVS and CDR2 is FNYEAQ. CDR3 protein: CASSLVAYEEQYF. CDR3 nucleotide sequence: TGTGCCAGCAGCTTAGTAGCCTACGAGGAGCAGTACTTC.

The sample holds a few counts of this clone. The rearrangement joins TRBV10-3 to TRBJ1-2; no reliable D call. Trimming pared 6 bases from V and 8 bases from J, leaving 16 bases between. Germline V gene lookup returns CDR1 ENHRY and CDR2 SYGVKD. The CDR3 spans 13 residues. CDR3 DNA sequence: TGTGCCATCAGCACCGGGCCACGAGCCGGCTACACCTTC. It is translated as CAISTGPRAGYTF.

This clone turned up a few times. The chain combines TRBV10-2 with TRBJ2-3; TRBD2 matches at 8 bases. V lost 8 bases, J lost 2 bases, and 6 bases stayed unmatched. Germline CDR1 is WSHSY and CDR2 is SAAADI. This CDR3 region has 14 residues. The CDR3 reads CASCPGGHTDTQYF. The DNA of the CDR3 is TGCGCCAGCTGCCCGGGGGGGCACACAGATACGCAGTATTTT.

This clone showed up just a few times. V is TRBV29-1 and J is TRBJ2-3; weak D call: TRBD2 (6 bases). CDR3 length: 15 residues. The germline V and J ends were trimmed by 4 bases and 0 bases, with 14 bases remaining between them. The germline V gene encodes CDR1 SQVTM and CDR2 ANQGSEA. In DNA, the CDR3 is TGCAGCGTTGGCGGGACGGCTTCTAGCACAGATACGCAGTATTTT. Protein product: CSVGGTASSTDTQYF.

For the CDR3, the DNA is TGCAGCGTTGGAGGGGGAAGTGTGGAGGCTTTCTTT. Its protein is CSVGGGSVEAFF. This chain uses TRBV29-1 with TRBJ1-1, with D maybe TRBD1 (6 bases). Trimming pared 4 bases from V and 11 bases from J, leaving 17 bases between. Germline lookup yields CDR1 SQVTM and CDR2 ANQGSEA. This CDR3 comprises 12 residues.

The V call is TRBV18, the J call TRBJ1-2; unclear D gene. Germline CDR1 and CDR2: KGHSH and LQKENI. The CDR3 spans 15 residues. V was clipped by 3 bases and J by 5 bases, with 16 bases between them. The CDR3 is CASSPGSTPAYGYTF. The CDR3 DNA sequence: TGTGCCAGCTCACCGGGCAGCACTCCTGCTTATGGCTACACCTTC.

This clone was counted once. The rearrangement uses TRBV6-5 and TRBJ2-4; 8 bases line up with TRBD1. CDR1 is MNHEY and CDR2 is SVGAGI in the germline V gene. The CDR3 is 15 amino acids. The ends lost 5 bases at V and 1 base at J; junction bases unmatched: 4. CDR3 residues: CASSQGAGAKNIQYF. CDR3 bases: TGTGCCAGCAGTCAGGGGGCTGGGGCCAAAAACATTCAGTACTTC.

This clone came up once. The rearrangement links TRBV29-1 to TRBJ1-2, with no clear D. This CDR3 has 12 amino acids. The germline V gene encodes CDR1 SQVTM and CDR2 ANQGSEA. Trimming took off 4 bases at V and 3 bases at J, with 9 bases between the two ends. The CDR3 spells CSVVQQHYGYTF. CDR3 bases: TGCAGCGTTGTTCAACAGCACTATGGCTACACCTTC.

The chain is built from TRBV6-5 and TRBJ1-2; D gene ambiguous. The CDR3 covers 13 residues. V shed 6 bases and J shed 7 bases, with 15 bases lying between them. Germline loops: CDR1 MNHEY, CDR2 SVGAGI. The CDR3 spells CASSRLQLGGYTF. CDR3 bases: TGTGCCAGCAGCCGACTACAGCTAGGTGGCTACACCTTC.

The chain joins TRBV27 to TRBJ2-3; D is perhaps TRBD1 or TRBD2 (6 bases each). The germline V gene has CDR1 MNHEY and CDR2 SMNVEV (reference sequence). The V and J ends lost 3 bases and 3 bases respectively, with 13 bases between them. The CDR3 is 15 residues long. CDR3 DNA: TGTGCCAGCAGTTTCGACCGGGGGACAACAGATACGCAGTATTTT. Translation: CASSFDRGTTDTQYF.

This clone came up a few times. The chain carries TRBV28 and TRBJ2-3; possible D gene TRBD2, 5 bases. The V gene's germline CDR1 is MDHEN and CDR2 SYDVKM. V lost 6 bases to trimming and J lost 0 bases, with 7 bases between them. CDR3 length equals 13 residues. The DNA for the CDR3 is TGTGCCAGCAGGACGGGGAGCACAGATACGCAGTATTTT. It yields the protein CASRTGSTDTQYF.

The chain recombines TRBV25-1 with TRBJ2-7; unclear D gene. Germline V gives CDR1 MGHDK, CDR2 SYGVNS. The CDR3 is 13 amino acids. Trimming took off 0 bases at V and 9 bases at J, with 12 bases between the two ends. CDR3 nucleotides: TGTGCCAGCAGTGAATATGGGCCCCTTCGGCAGTACTTC. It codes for CASSEYGPLRQYF.

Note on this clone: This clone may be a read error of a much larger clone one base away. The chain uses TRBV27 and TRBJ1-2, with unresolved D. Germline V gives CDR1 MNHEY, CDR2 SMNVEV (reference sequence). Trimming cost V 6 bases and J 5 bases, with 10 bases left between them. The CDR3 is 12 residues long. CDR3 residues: CASSSAGYGYTF. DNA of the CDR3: TGTGCCAGCAGCTCAGCTGGGTATGGCTACACCTTC.